These 31 T cell receptor beta chains share one sample of origin, sequenced in a study of molecular identifiers for immune sequencing clone quantification. Each CDR3 protein is one row after TCRdb ran MiXCR on the PCR reads. The table lists some 59,000 distinct CDR3 sequences, 25% of them singletons. Source material: naive CD8+ T cells from blood, with Jurkat cell RNA spiked in. Sample subset: FACS-sorted CD8+CD4-CCR7+CD45RA+ naive T cells. These receptors all come from a human donor in good health. Some libraries in this study had Jurkat cell RNA spiked in.

Comment on this clonotype: This sequence may be a read error, since a much larger clone differs from it by one base. The V and J genes are TRBV4-1 and TRBJ2-3; TRBD2 matches at 10 bases. The germline gives CDR1 MGHRA, CDR2 YSYEKL. Trimming cost V 1 base and J 4 bases; bases outside gene matches: 5. The CDR3 sequence is 16 residues long. CDR3 nucleotide sequence: TGCGCCAGCAGCCAAGCGCTAGCGGGGGCCCCAGATACGCAGTATTTT. This translates into CASSQALAGAPDTQYF.

The table lists this clonotype with many counts. The V call is TRBV19, the J call TRBJ2-3; no firm D call. V lost 7 bases to trimming and J lost 1 base, with 21 bases between them. The CDR3 covers 17 residues. The germline gives CDR1 LNHDA, CDR2 SQIVND (reference sequence). CDR3: CASTAFSEQIGTDTQYF. The CDR3 DNA sequence: TGTGCCAGTACCGCATTTTCGGAACAGATAGGCACAGATACGCAGTATTTT.

There are many counts of this clonotype. The chain combines TRBV24-1 with TRBJ1-2; no definite D call. This CDR3 is 11 amino acids long. With 3 bases removed from V and 8 bases from J, the gap between germline ends came to 6 bases. Germline V gene sequence: CDR1 KGHDR, CDR2 SFDVKD. The CDR3 coding sequence is TGTGCCACCAGTGATGGCGGCGGCTACACCTTC. Its translation is CATSDGGGYTF.

This clonotype was counted many times. The chain is built from TRBV30 and TRBJ2-2; D not resolved. V was clipped by 0 bases and J by 3 bases, with 5 bases between them. The CDR3 has 13 residues. Germline V gene lookup returns CDR1 GTSNPN and CDR2 SVGIG (reference sequence). The CDR3 reads CAWSVGHTGELFF. The DNA for the CDR3 is TGTGCCTGGAGTGTCGGTCACACCGGGGAGCTGTTTTTT.

This clonotype was counted at least ten times. The chain has TRBV5-6 and TRBJ1-1, with D unclear. The CDR3 loop spans 13 amino acids. CDR1 and CDR2 from the germline V gene are SGHDT and YYEEEE. The V and J ends lost 2 bases and 8 bases respectively, with 13 bases between them. The CDR3: CASSFVGSGEAFF. Written as DNA, the CDR3 is TGTGCCAGCAGCTTCGTGGGTTCTGGCGAAGCTTTCTTT.

This clonotype showed up many times. CDR3 sequence: CASSQGNGEQYF. The CDR3 bases are TGTGCCAGTAGCCAGGGGAACGGCGAGCAGTACTTC. V is TRBV19 and J is TRBJ2-7, with D perhaps TRBD1 (6 bases). This CDR3 has 12 residues. V lost 6 bases and J lost 6, with 12 bases in between. Germline V gives CDR1 LNHDA, CDR2 SQIVND (reference sequence).

Many counts were recorded for this clonotype. The rearrangement uses TRBV20-1 and TRBJ2-7; perhaps TRBD2 as D (6 bases). In germline, CDR1 is DFQATT, CDR2 SNEGSKA (reference sequence). This CDR3 is built from 12 residues. Trimming cost V 6 bases and J 2 bases, with 11 bases left between them. In DNA form, the CDR3 reads TGCAGTGCCTCGGGGGAAACCTACGAGCAGTACTTC. Amino acids: CSASGETYEQYF.

This clonotype was observed many times. The chain links TRBV11-2 to TRBJ2-3, with 11 bases aligning to TRBD2. This CDR3 region has 15 residues. The germline V gene encodes CDR1 SGHAT and CDR2 FQNNGV. J gave up 4 bases and V 8 bases, and 8 bases lay outside the gene matches. CDR3 coding DNA: TGTGCCAGCGGCAGTAGACTAGCGGGATCAGATACGCAGTATTTT. As protein: CASGSRLAGSDTQYF.

This clonotype was found a few times. The CDR3 region is CSARGGQGIQPQHF. The CDR3, as DNA: TGCAGTGCTAGGGGCGGACAGGGGATACAGCCCCAGCATTTT. V gene TRBV20-1 combines with J gene TRBJ1-5; 9 positions agree with TRBD1. V was clipped by 3 bases and J by 7 bases; unmatched bases: 7. CDR3 length: 14 amino acids. From germline, CDR1 is DFQATT and CDR2 SNEGSKA (reference sequence).

In this sample, this clonotype turned up many times. The chain combines TRBV19 with TRBJ2-5, with D possibly matching TRBD1 (6 bases). The CDR3 covers 15 residues. Germline V gene data show CDR1 as LNHDA and CDR2 as SQIVND (reference sequence). V was pared by 4 bases and J by 3 bases, with 15 bases between. The CDR3 loop is CASSTQTEGEETQYF. DNA for the CDR3: TGTGCCAGTAGTACCCAGACTGAGGGGGAAGAGACCCAGTACTTC.

This clonotype was recorded only once. A much larger clone lies a single base off, so this may be a read error. The J gene is TRBJ2-3, the V gene TRBV2; TRBD1 agrees at 8 bases. This CDR3 region has 15 residues. Germline lookup yields CDR1 SNHLY and CDR2 FYNNEI. The CDR3 reads CAGSEIQGATDTQYF. In DNA form, the CDR3 reads TGTGCCGGCAGCGAAATCCAGGGGGCGACAGATACGCAGTATTTT.

This clonotype has at least ten counts. J is TRBJ2-7 and V is TRBV15; D gene unclear. V was clipped by 3 bases and J by 3 bases, with 9 bases between them. The germline CDR1 and CDR2 sequences are LNHNV and YYDKDF (reference sequence). The CDR3 is 13 residues long. Here the CDR3 reads CATSSGTYYEQYF. The CDR3, as DNA: TGTGCCACCAGCAGTGGCACGTACTACGAGCAGTACTTC. Combining the CDR3 with reference TRBV15 and TRBJ2-7 gives the whole variable domain DAMVIQNPRYQVTQFGKPVTLSCSQTLNHNVMYWYQQKSSQAPKLLFHYYDKDFNNEADTPDNFQSRRPNTSFCFLDIRSPGLGDTAMYLCATSSGTYYEQYFGPGTRLTVT.

This clonotype has at least ten counts. The genes are TRBV12-3 or TRBV12-4 and TRBJ1-1; D is unresolved. CDR3 length: 13 residues. V shed 4 bases and J shed 6 bases, with 12 bases lying between them. The chain's CDR3 is CASSSSGSPEAFF. The CDR3 DNA is TGTGCCAGCAGTTCCAGTGGATCCCCTGAAGCTTTCTTT.

In its sample, this clonotype was seen many times. The chain combines TRBV2 with TRBJ2-3; 10 positions agree with TRBD2. The length of the CDR3 is 13 residues. The germline V gene encodes CDR1 SNHLY and CDR2 FYNNEI. Trimming removed 8 bases from V and 1 base from J; junction bases left unmatched: 0. The DNA of the CDR3 is TGTGCCAGCGGGACTAGCGGCACAGATACGCAGTATTTT. Its translation: CASGTSGTDTQYF.

This clonotype was counted a few times. A much larger clone is a single base away; this may be a read error. It is unclear where the CDR3 begins or ends on the DNA, so no DNA is shown, and the CDR3 is as TCRdb lists it. This rearrangement joins TRBV29-1 to TRBJ2-7; the table's D call, TRBD2, has no DNA check behind it. Germline lookup yields CDR1 SQVTM and CDR2 ANQGSEA. Termini included, the CDR3 measures 14 amino acids. The CDR3 sequence: CSVEVAGGAYEQCF.

This clonotype showed up many times. The rearrangement uses TRBV10-3 and TRBJ2-7, with D unresolved. V gave up 3 bases and J gave up 3 bases, with 6 bases separating them. Germline V gene lookup returns CDR1 ENHRY and CDR2 SYGVKD. This CDR3 region has 12 residues. The CDR3 DNA reads as TGTGCCATCAGTGACAGGAGCTACGAGCAGTACTTC. The encoded protein is CAISDRSYEQYF.

This clonotype was recorded at least ten times. This chain joins TRBV19 and TRBJ1-1, with no clear D. Germline V gives CDR1 LNHDA, CDR2 SQIVND (reference sequence). This CDR3 has 11 residues. The V end was cut by 3 bases, the J end by 8 bases, with 7 bases between. This CDR3 reads CASSIAGEAFF. Here the CDR3 DNA reads TGTGCCAGTAGTATCGCGGGGGAAGCTTTCTTT.

Many counts were recorded for this clonotype. The V call is TRBV5-5, the J call TRBJ2-7; D possibly matches TRBD1 or TRBD2 (5 bases each). V lost 4 bases, J lost 2 bases, and 13 bases lay in between. The CDR3 runs 14 residues. Germline values: CDR1 SGHKS, CDR2 YYEKEE (reference sequence). The CDR3 sequence: CASSTGTGTYEQYF. The CDR3 DNA is TGTGCCAGCAGCACCGGGACCGGGACCTACGAGCAGTACTTC.

This clonotype has a count of ten or more. CDR3 nucleotide sequence: TGTGCCACCAGCAGAGATGGGCGGGGGGTTGCAGATACGCAGTATTTT. This translates into CATSRDGRGVADTQYF. The chain combines TRBV15 with TRBJ2-3; 8 bases map to TRBD2. CDR1 is LNHNV and CDR2 is YYDKDF in the germline V gene (reference sequence). This CDR3 contains 16 residues. V lost 0 bases, J lost 4 bases, and 6 bases stayed unmatched.

This clonotype was seen at least ten times. The CDR3 coding sequence is TGTGCCAGCAGCTTGCCAGCAGGGGAGGTATACTATGGCTACACCTTC. Translated: CASSLPAGEVYYGYTF. The rearrangement joins TRBV7-9 to TRBJ1-2; possible D gene TRBD1, 6 bases. V lost 3 bases and J lost 3, with 17 bases in between. CDR3 length equals 16 residues. Germline lookup yields CDR1 SEHNR and CDR2 FQNEAQ (reference sequence).

J is TRBJ1-5 and V is TRBV27; maybe TRBD1 (6 bases). Germline values: CDR1 MNHEY, CDR2 SMNVEV (reference sequence). The V and J ends lost 10 bases and 7 bases respectively, with 14 bases between them. The CDR3 runs to 12 residues. The DNA for the CDR3 is TGTGCCAACGGAAAAGGGGGACAGCCCCAGCATTTT. Its translation is CANGKGGQPQHF.

This clonotype appeared many times. The chain links TRBV20-1 to TRBJ2-7; D not resolved. This CDR3 is built from 11 residues. Germline V gives CDR1 DFQATT, CDR2 SNEGSKA (reference sequence). The ends were cut back, 6 bases at V and 6 bases at J, with 12 bases in the middle. The CDR3 nucleotides read TGCAGTGCCCCCGGCGTTCCCGAGCAGTACTTC. Protein: CSAPGVPEQYF.

This chain links TRBV6-2 or TRBV6-3 with TRBJ2-1; the D gene is possibly TRBD2 (5 bases). The length of the CDR3 is 16 residues. Trimming removed 6 bases at V and 0 bases at J, with 15 bases between. Germline V gene sequence: CDR1 MNHEY, CDR2 SVGEGT. The CDR3 is CASRSQADFSYNEQFF. CDR3 nucleotide sequence: TGTGCCAGCAGGTCACAAGCGGACTTCTCCTACAATGAGCAGTTCTTC.

A note on this clonotype: It may be a read error: a sequence one base away is much more abundant. V usage is TRBV29-1 and J usage is TRBJ2-3; no clear D. Germline values: CDR1 SQVTM, CDR2 ANQGSEA. CDR3 size: 12 residues. The DNA of the CDR3 is TGCTGCGTTGACACTGGTACAGATACGCAGTATTTT. Residues: CCVDTGTDTQYF.

This clonotype occurred a few times. The CDR3 spells CASSLDTPIYGYTF. Written as DNA, the CDR3 is TGTGCCAGCAGCTTAGACACACCAATCTATGGCTACACCTTC. V and J are TRBV7-9 and TRBJ1-2; no clear D. V lost 1 base, J lost 4 bases, and 10 bases lay in between. Germline-derived CDR1 and CDR2 are SEHNR and FQNEAQ (reference sequence). The CDR3 is 14 amino acids.

This clonotype was seen a few times. With a much larger clone just one base away, this may be a read error. The CDR3 DNA follows: TGCGCCAGCAGAATGGAGATCGCGGGGGGGCCGGCAGATACGCAGCATTTT. Translation gives CASRMEIAGGPADTQHF. The V gene is TRBV4-1, the J gene TRBJ2-3; the D gene is possibly TRBD1 (6 bases). Matching the DNA end better, TRBJ1-5 makes the J call doubtful. The germline gives CDR1 MGHRA, CDR2 YSYEKL. This CDR3 region has 17 residues.

This clonotype was counted many times. The genes are TRBV27 and TRBJ2-7; D remains ambiguous. The CDR3 is made up of 14 amino acids. Germline V gene lookup returns CDR1 MNHEY and CDR2 SMNVEV (reference sequence). Trimming removed 0 bases at V and 0 bases at J, with 6 bases between. The CDR3 reads CASSLSAASYEQYF. Here the CDR3 DNA reads TGTGCCAGCAGTTTATCGGCGGCCTCCTACGAGCAGTACTTC.

The chain employs TRBV20-1 and TRBJ2-3; D is perhaps TRBD1 (6 bases). This CDR3 has 16 residues. Trimming pared 0 bases from V and 1 base from J, leaving 14 bases between. Germline-derived CDR1 and CDR2 are DFQATT and SNEGSKA (reference sequence). CDR3 residues: CSARDWTAPRTDTQYF. DNA for the CDR3: TGCAGTGCTAGAGATTGGACAGCCCCACGCACAGATACGCAGTATTTT.

With regard to this clonotype: One end of the junction is discordant with germline, which a read error may explain. J is TRBJ2-7 and V is TRBV6-2 or TRBV6-3, with 10 nucleotides matching TRBD2. The CDR3 sequence is 15 residues long. CDR1 and CDR2 from the germline V gene are MNHEY and SVGEGT. CDR3 sequence: CASNYGLAGVHEQYF. For the CDR3, the DNA is TGTGCCAGCAATTACGGGCTAGCGGGAGTACACGAACAATACTTC.

With regard to this clonotype: A much bigger clone sits one base away, suggesting this may be a read error. The chain uses TRBV29-1 and TRBJ2-7, with 8 bases aligning to TRBD1. The V gene end was trimmed by 6 bases and the J gene end by 2 bases; junction bases not matched to a gene: 12. Germline lookup yields CDR1 SQVTM and CDR2 ANQGSEA. The CDR3 has 15 amino acids. CDR3 loop: CSVLESGGLTYEQYF. The DNA for the CDR3 is TGCAGCGTCCTAGAATCAGGGGGCCTGACCTACGAGCAGTACTTC.

This clonotype showed up many times. This rearrangement joins TRBV6-1 to TRBJ2-7; D ambiguous. The CDR3 is made up of 13 amino acids. Germline CDR1 and CDR2: MNHNS and SASEGT. The V gene lost 2 bases and the J gene lost 3 bases, with 8 bases spanning the gap. CDR3 in DNA: TGTGCCAGCAGTGAAACGCAGAGCTACGAGCAGTACTTC. Protein product: CASSETQSYEQYF.